This paragraph covers one T cell receptor beta chain sequence. Antigen unknown. This CDR3 comprises 15 residues. Sequencing targeted expressed TCRB transcripts, as all isolated RNA had been reverse transcribed. Assay: immunoSEQ multiplex PCR; the TCRdb copy retains only in-frame clones and omits some. The sample has fewer than 550,000 clones; about an eighth are singletons. The source of the sample is a study of beta chain features in type 1 diabetes. Study-wide results and caveats: The VDJ junctions of type 1 diabetes patients carried fewer insertions and more deletions.

Sequenced material: naive CD4+ T cells from blood. This chain links TRBV21-1 with TRBJ2-1; the table's D call TRBD1 went unverified against the DNA. TRBV21-1 counts as a pseudogene. This TCR came from a woman under 30 in good health. The chain's CDR3 is CAGWPQGTAYNEQFF. CDR3 in DNA: TGTGCCGGATGGCCCCAAGGTACAGCCTACAATGAGCAGTTCTTC.